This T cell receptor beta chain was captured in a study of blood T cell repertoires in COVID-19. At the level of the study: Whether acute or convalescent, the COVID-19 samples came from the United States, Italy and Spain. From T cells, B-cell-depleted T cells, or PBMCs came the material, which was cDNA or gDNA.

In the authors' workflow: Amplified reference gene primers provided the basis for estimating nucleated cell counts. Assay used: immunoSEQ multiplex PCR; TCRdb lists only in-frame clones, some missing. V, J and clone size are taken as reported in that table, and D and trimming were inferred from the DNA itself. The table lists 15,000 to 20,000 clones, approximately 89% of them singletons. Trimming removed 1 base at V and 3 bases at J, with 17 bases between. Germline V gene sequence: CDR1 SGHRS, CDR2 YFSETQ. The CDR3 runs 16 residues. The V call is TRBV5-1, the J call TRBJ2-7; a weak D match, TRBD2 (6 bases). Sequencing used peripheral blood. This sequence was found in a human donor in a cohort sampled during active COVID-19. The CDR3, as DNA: TGCGCCAGCAGCTTGTACCAGCGGGCGCCACTCTACGAGCAGTACTTC. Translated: CASSLYQRAPLYEQYF.